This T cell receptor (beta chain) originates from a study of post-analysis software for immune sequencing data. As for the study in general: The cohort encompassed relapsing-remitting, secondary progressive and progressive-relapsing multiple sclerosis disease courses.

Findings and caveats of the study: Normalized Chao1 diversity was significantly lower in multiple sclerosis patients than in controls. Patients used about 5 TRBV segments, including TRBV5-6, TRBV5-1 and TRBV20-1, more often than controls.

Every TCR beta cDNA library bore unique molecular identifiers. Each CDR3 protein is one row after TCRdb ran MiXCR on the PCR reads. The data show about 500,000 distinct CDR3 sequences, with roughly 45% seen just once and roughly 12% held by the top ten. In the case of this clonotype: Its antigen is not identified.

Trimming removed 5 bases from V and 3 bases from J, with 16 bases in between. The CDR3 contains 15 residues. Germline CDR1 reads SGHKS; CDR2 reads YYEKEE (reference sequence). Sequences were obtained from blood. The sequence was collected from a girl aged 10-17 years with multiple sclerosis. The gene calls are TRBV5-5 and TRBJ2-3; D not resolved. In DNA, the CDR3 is TGTGCCAGCAGTGGTGAGCTTCTAAAGACAGATACGCAGTATTTT. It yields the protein CASSGELLKTDTQYF.